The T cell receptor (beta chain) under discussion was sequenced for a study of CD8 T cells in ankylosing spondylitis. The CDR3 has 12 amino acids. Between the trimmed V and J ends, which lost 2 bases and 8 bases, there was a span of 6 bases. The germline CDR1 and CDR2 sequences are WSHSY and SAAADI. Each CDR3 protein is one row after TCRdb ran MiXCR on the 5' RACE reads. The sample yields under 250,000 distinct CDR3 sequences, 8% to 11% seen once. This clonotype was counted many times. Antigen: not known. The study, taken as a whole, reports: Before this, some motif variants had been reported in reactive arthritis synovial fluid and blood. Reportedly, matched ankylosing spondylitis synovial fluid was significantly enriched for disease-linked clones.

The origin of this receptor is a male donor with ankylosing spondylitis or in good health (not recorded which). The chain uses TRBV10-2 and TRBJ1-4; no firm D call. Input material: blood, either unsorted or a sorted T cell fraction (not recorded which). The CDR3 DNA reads TGCGCCAGCAGTGAGAGGGCCGAAAAACTGTTTTTT. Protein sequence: CASSERAEKLFF.